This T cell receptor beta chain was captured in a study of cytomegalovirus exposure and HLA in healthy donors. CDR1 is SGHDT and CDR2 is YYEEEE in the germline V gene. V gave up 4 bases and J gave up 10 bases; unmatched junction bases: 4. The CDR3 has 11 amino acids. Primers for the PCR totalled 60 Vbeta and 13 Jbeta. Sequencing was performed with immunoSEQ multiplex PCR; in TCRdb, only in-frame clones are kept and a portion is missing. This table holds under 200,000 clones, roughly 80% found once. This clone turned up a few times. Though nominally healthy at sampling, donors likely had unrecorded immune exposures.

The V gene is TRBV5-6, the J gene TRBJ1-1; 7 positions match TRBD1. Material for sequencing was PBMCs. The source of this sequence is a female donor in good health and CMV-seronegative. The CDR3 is CASSHYRGAFF. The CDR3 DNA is TGTGCCAGCAGCCATTACAGGGGAGCTTTCTTT.